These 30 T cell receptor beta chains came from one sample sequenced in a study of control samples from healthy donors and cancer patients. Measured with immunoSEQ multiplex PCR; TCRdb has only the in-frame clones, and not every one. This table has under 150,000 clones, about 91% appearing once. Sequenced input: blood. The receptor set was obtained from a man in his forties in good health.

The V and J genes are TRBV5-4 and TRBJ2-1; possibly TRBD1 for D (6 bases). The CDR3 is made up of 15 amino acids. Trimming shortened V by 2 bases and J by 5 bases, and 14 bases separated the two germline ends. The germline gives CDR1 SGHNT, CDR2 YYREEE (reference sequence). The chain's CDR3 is CASSLLGAPNNEQFF. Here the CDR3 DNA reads TGTGCCAGCAGCTTATTGGGGGCGCCCAACAATGAGCAGTTCTTC.

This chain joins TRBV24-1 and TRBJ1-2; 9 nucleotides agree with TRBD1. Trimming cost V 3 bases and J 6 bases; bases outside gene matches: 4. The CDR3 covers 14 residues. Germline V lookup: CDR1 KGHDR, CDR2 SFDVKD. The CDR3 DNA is TGTGCCACCAGTGATAACGGACAGGGGAATGGCTACACCTTC. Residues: CATSDNGQGNGYTF.

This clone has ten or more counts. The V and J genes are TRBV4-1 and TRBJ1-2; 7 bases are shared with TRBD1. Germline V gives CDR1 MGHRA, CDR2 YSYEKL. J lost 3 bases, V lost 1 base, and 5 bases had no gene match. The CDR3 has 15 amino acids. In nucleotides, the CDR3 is TGCGCCAGCAGCCAAGTCGTTCAGGGGGACTATGGCTACACCTTC. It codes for CASSQVVQGDYGYTF.

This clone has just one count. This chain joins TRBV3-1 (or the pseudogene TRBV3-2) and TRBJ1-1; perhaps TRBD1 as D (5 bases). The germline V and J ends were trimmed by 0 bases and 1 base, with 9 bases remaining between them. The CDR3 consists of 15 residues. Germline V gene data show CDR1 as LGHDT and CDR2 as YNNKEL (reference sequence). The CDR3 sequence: CASSQDRQGNTEAFF. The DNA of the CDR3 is TGTGCCAGCAGCCAAGATCGGCAGGGGAACACTGAAGCTTTCTTT.

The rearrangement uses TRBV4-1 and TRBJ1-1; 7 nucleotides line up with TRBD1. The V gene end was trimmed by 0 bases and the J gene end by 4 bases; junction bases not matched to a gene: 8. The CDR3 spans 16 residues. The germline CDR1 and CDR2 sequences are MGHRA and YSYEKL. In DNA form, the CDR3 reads TGCGCCAGCAGCCAAGATAACCGGGCAGGGGGCACTGAAGCTTTCTTT. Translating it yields CASSQDNRAGGTEAFF.

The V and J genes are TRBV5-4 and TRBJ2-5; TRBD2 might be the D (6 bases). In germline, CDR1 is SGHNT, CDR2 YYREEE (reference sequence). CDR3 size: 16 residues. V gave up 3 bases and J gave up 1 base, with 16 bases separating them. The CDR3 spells CASSYGRLSGQETQYF. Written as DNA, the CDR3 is TGTGCCAGCAGCTACGGCCGCCTTAGCGGCCAAGAGACCCAGTACTTC. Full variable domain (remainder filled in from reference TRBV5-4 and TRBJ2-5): ETGVTQSPTHLIKTRGQQVTLRCSSQSGHNTVSWYQQALGQGPQFIFQYYREEENGRGNFPPRFSGLQFPNYSSELNVNALELDDSALYLCASSYGRLSGQETQYFGPGTRLLVL.

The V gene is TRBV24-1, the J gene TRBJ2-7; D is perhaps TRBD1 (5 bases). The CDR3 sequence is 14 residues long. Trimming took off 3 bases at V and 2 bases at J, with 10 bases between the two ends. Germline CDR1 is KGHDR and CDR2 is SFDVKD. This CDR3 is CATSDPGSTYEQYF. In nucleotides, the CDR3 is TGTGCCACCAGTGATCCAGGGTCGACCTACGAGCAGTACTTC.

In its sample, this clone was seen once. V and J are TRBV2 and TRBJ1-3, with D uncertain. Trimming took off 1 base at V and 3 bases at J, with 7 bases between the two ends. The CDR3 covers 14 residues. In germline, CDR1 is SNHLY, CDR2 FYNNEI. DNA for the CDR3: TGTGCCAGCAGTGAAGGCGGTTTTGGAAACACCATATATTTT. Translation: CASSEGGFGNTIYF.

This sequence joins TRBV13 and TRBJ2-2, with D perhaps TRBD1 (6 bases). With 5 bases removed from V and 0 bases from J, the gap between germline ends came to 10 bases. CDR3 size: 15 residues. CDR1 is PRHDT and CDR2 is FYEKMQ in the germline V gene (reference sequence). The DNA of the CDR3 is TGTGCCAGCAGCCACAGGGAGCCGAACACCGGGGAGCTGTTTTTT. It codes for CASSHREPNTGELFF.

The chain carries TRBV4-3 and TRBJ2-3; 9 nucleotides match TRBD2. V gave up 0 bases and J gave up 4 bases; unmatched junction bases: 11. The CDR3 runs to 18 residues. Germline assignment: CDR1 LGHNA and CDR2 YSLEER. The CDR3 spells CASSQDNRRGGRADTQYF. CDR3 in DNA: TGCGCCAGCAGCCAAGATAATCGGCGGGGGGGCCGGGCAGATACGCAGTATTTT.

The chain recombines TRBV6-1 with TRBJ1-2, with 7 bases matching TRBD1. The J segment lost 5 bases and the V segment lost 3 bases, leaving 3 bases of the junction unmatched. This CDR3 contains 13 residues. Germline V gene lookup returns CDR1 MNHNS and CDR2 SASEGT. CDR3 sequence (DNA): TGTGCCAGCAGTGATAACAGGGGTTATGGCTACACCTTC. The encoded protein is CASSDNRGYGYTF.

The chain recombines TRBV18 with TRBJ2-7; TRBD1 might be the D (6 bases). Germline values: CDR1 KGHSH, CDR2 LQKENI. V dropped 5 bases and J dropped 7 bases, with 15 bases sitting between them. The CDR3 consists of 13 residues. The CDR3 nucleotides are TGTGCCAGCTCAAGGGGGACGCAAGGGGAGCAGTACTTC. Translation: CASSRGTQGEQYF. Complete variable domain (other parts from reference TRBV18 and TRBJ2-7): NAGVMQNPRHLVRRRGQEARLRCSPMKGHSHVYWYRQLPEEGLKFMVYLQKENIIDESGMPKERFSAEFPKEGPSILRIQQVVRGDSAAYFCASSRGTQGEQYFGPGTRLTVT.

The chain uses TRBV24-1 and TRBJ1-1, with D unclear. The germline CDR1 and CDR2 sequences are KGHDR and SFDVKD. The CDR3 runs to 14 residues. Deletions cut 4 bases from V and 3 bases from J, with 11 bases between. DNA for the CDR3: TGTGCCACCAGTGACCCAGCGGCCCACACTGAAGCTTTCTTT. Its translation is CATSDPAAHTEAFF.

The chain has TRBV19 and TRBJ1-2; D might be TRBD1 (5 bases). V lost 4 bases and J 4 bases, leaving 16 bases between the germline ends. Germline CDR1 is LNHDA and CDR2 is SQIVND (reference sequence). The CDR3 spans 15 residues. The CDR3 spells CASSTQGGGRYGYTF. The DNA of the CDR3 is TGTGCCAGTAGTACCCAGGGTGGGGGACGCTATGGCTACACCTTC.

CDR3 region: CASSESGGRETQYF. The CDR3 nucleotides are TGTGCCAGCAGTGAATCGGGGGGGCGCGAGACCCAGTACTTC. The genes are TRBV2 and TRBJ2-5; TRBD2 agrees at 8 bases. The junction had 4 bases not matched to a gene; V was cut back by 2 bases and J by 5 bases. This CDR3 comprises 14 residues. CDR1 and CDR2 from the germline V gene are SNHLY and FYNNEI. The complete variable domain, with remaining parts taken from reference TRBV2 and TRBJ2-5, reads EPEVTQTPSHQVTQMGQEVILRCVPISNHLYFYWYRQILGQKVEFLVSFYNNEISEKSEIFDDQFSVERPDGSNFTLKIRSTKLEDSAMYFCASSESGGRETQYFGPGTRLLVL.

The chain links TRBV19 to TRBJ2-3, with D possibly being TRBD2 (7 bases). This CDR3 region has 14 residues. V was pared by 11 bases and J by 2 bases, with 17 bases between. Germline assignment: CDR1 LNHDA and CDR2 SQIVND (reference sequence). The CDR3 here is CAVKPGGYTDTQYF. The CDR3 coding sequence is TGTGCCGTAAAACCGGGGGGCTACACAGATACGCAGTATTTT.

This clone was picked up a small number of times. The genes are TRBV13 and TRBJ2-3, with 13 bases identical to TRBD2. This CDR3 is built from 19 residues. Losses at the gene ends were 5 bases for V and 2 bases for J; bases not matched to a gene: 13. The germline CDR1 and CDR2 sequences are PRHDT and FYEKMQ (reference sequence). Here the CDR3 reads CASSPIGLAGVGDTDTQYF. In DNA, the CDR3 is TGTGCCAGCAGCCCCATTGGACTAGCGGGGGTCGGAGACACAGATACGCAGTATTTT.

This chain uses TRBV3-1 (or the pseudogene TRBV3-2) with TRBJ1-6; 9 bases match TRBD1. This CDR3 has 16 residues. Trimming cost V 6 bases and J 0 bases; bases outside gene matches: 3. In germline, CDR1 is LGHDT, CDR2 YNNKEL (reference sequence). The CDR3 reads CASRQGASSYNSPLHF. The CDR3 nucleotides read TGTGCCAGCAGACAGGGGGCGAGCTCCTATAATTCACCCCTCCACTTT.

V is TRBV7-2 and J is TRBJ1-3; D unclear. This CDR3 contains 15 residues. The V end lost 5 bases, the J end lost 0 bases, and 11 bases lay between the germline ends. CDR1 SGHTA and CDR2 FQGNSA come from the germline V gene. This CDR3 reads CASSLDKSSGNTIYF. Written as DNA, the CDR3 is TGTGCCAGCAGCCTTGACAAAAGCTCTGGAAACACCATATATTTT.

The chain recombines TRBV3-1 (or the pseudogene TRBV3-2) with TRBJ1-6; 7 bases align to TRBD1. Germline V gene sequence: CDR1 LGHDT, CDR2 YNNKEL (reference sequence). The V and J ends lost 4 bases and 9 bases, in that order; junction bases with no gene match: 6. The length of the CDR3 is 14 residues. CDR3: CASSPRQGSSPLHF. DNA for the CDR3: TGTGCCAGCAGCCCCCGACAGGGTAGTTCACCCCTCCACTTT.

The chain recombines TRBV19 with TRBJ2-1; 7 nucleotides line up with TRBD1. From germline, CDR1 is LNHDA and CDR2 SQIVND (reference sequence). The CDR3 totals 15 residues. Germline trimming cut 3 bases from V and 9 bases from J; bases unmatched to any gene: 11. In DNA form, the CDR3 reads TGTGCCAGTAGTATTCTTACCGGACAGGTGCGTGAGCAGTTCTTC. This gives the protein CASSILTGQVREQFF.

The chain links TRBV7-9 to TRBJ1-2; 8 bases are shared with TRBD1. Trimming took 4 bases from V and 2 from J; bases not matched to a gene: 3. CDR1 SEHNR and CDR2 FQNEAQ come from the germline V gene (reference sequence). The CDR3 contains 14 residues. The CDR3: CASSSDRGNYGYTF. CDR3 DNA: TGTGCCAGCAGCTCAGACAGGGGAAACTATGGCTACACCTTC.

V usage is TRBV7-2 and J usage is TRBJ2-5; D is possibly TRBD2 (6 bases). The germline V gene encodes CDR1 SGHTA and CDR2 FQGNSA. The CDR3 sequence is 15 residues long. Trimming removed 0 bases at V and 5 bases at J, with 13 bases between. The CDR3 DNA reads TGTGCCAGCAGCTTAGCGAGGCGACGGGGGGAGACCCAGTACTTC. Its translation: CASSLARRRGETQYF.

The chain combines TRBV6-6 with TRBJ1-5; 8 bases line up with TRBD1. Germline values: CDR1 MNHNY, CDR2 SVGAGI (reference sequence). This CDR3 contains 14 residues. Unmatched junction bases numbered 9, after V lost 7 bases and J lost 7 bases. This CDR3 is CASNLPGGVQPQHF. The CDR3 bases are TGTGCCAGCAACCTCCCAGGGGGCGTGCAGCCCCAGCATTTT.

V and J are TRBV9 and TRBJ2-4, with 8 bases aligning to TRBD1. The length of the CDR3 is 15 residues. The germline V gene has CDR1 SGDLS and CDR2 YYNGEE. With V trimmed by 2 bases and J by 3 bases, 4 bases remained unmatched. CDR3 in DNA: TGTGCCAGCAGCGTGTCAGGGGGCGTCAAAAACATTCAGTACTTC. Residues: CASSVSGGVKNIQYF.

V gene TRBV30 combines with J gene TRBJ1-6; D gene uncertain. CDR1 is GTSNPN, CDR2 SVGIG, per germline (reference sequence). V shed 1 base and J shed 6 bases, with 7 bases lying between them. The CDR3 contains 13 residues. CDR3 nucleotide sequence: TGTGCCTGGAGTGGGGATGGTAATTCACCCCTCCACTTT. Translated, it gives CAWSGDGNSPLHF.

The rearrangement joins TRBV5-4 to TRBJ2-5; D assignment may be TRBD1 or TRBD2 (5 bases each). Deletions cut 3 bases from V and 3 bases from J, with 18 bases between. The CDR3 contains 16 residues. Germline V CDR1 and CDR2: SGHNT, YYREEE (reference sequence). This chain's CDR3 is CASSSGPGHKEETQYF. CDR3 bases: TGTGCCAGCAGCTCGGGGCCGGGGCACAAGGAAGAGACCCAGTACTTC.

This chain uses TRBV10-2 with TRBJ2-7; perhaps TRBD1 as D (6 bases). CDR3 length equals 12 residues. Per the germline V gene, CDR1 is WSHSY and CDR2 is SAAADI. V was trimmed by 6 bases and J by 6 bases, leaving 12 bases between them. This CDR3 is CASRDSRVEQYF. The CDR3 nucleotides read TGCGCCAGCAGGGACAGCAGGGTCGAGCAGTACTTC.

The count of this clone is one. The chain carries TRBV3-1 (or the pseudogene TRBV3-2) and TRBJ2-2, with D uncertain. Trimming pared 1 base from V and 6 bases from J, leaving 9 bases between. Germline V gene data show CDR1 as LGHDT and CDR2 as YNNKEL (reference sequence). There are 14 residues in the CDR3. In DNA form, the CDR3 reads TGTGCCAGCAGCCAAGGGCACGGACCCGGGGAGCTGTTTTTT. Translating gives CASSQGHGPGELFF.

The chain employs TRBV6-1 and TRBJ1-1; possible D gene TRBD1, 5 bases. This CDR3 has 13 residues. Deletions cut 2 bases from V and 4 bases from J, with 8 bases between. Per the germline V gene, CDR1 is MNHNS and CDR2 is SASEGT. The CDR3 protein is CASSEWGTTEAFF. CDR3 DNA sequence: TGTGCCAGCAGTGAATGGGGGACCACTGAAGCTTTCTTT.